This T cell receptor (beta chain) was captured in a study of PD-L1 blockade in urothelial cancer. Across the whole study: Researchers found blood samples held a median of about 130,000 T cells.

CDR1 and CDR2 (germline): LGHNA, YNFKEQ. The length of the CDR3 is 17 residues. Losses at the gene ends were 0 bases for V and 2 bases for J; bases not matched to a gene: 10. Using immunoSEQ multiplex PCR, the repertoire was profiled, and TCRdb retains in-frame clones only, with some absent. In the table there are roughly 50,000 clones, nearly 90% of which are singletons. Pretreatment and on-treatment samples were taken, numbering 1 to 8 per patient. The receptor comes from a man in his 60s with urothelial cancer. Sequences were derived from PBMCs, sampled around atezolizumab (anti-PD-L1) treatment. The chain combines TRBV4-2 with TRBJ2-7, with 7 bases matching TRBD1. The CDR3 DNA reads TGTGCCAGCAGCCAAGATTACCCGGGACAGACAACCTACGAGCAGTACTTC. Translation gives CASSQDYPGQTTYEQYF.